The entry below describes one T cell receptor beta chain. The data were obtained in a study of blood T cell repertoires in COVID-19. Sequencing was performed with immunoSEQ multiplex PCR; in TCRdb, only in-frame clones are kept and a portion is missing. The profile shows roughly 500,000 clones, 85% to 90% of them singletons. Germline trimming cut 6 bases from V and 7 bases from J; bases unmatched to any gene: 12. Germline V CDR1 and CDR2: KGHDR, SFDVKD. The CDR3 sequence is 15 residues long. Sequencing used PBMCs or T cells enriched from blood (not recorded which). This clonotype originated in a woman in her 40s who had recovered from COVID-19. This chain uses TRBV24-1 with TRBJ1-2; 8 bases align to TRBD1. CDR3 loop: CATSSGGTGMSGYTF. The CDR3 DNA reads TGTGCCACCAGTTCAGGGGGCACCGGGATGAGTGGCTACACCTTC.